The 30 T cell receptor beta chains below come from one sample, sequenced in a study of blood T cell repertoires in COVID-19. Sequenced by immunoSEQ multiplex PCR; TCRdb stores in-frame clones only, minus some. The sample lists over 450,000 clones, less than 90% occurring once. The material sequenced was peripheral blood. These receptors all come from a woman aged 45 to 65 with COVID-19, enrolled during active disease.

The chain employs TRBV6-5 and TRBJ1-2, with unresolved D. CDR3 length: 11 amino acids. The V end lost 8 bases, the J end lost 6 bases, and 10 bases lay between the germline ends. In germline, CDR1 is MNHEY, CDR2 SVGAGI. CDR3 bases: TGTGCCAGCGGCGAGGGAAATGGCTACACCTTC. This translates into CASGEGNGYTF.

The chain joins TRBV5-1 to TRBJ1-1; 9 nucleotides line up with TRBD1. This CDR3 is 16 amino acids long. Looked up from germline, CDR1 is SGHRS and CDR2 is YFSETQ. J was trimmed by 1 base and V by 4 bases; bases with no gene match: 8. CDR3 sequence (DNA): TGCGCCAGCAGCGCGTGGACAGGGGCAAAGAACACTGAAGCTTTCTTT. It specifies CASSAWTGAKNTEAFF.

This sequence joins TRBV5-4 and TRBJ1-4; D is uncertain. The CDR3 sequence is 14 residues long. V lost 2 bases, J lost 8 bases, and 13 bases lay in between. The V gene's germline CDR1 is SGHNT and CDR2 YYREEE (reference sequence). The CDR3 DNA is TGTGCCAGCAGCTTTTGGGGAGTTAAGGAAAAACTGTTTTTT. Protein product: CASSFWGVKEKLFF.

The V gene is TRBV5-8, the J gene TRBJ1-4; unclear D gene. Germline values: CDR1 SGHTS, CDR2 YDEGEE. The CDR3 is 12 amino acids. V shed 4 bases and J shed 5 bases, with 6 bases lying between them. The CDR3 DNA is TGTGCCAGCAGCCCCTCCAATGAAAAACTGTTTTTT. This codes for CASSPSNEKLFF.

The chain is built from TRBV11-2 and TRBJ1-1; no clear D gene. V lost 3 bases, J lost 1 base, and 12 bases lay in between. This CDR3 region has 15 residues. Germline V gives CDR1 SGHAT, CDR2 FQNNGV. The CDR3 here is CASSFSPAGNTEAFF. The CDR3 DNA sequence: TGTGCCAGCAGCTTTTCCCCGGCAGGGAACACTGAAGCTTTCTTT.

Notes on this clone: Distinct nucleotide sequences in the sample also encode this CDR3. This sequence joins TRBV12-3 or TRBV12-4 and TRBJ1-5; D is undetermined. This CDR3 has 12 amino acids. V dropped 6 bases and J dropped 3 bases, with 6 bases sitting between them. CDR3 region: CASSRSNQPQHF. The CDR3 nucleotides read TGTGCCAGCAGCCGGTCCAATCAGCCCCAGCATTTT.

The J gene is TRBJ2-7, the V gene TRBV28; D ambiguous. There are 11 residues in the CDR3. Germline lookup yields CDR1 MDHEN and CDR2 SYDVKM. Trimming stripped 6 bases from V and 4 bases from J, with 7 bases between. Written as DNA, the CDR3 is TGTGCCAGCAGCCCCCATTACGAGCAGTACTTC. Amino acid sequence: CASSPHYEQYF.

The gene calls are TRBV18 and TRBJ1-2; no definite D call. The CDR3 has 13 amino acids. Trimming left V 2 bases short and J 4 bases short, with 8 bases between. The germline V gene has CDR1 KGHSH and CDR2 LQKENI. The CDR3 spells CASSPEQTYGYTF. The CDR3 region has the DNA TGTGCCAGCTCACCAGAACAGACCTATGGCTACACCTTC.

This clone appeared a single time. This sample includes further DNA sequences coding for the same CDR3. The V call is TRBV3-1 (or the pseudogene TRBV3-2), the J call TRBJ2-3, with D possibly being TRBD2 (5 bases). Germline CDR1 and CDR2: LGHDT and YNNKEL (reference sequence). The CDR3 is 14 residues long. V was trimmed by 0 bases and J by 6 bases, leaving 10 bases between them. The CDR3 region is CASSQEIGGDTQYF. In DNA form, the CDR3 reads TGTGCCAGCAGCCAAGAAATAGGCGGGGATACGCAGTATTTT.

The rearrangement uses TRBV30 and TRBJ2-3; weak D call: TRBD2 (7 bases). V shed 4 bases and J shed 4 bases, with 21 bases lying between them. The CDR3 contains 16 residues. Per germline, CDR1 GTSNPN and CDR2 SVGIG (reference sequence). CDR3 sequence (DNA): TGTGCCTGGAATACTCGGGGGGCCCATAAACCAGATACGCAGTATTTT. Amino acids: CAWNTRGAHKPDTQYF.

The chain joins TRBV19 to TRBJ2-7; perhaps TRBD2 as D (5 bases). CDR1 and CDR2 (germline): LNHDA, SQIVND (reference sequence). V lost 3 bases and J lost 2, with 11 bases in between. The CDR3 covers 14 residues. CDR3 sequence (DNA): TGTGCCAGTAGTATCACCGGAGGTACCTACGAGCAGTACTTC. The encoded protein is CASSITGGTYEQYF.

This rearrangement joins TRBV28 to TRBJ2-5, with a possible D match to TRBD2 (6 bases). CDR1 is MDHEN and CDR2 is SYDVKM in the germline V gene. Trimming took 6 bases from V and 1 from J, leaving 9 bases between them. The CDR3 covers 13 residues. CDR3: CASRAGGQETQYF. For the CDR3, the DNA is TGTGCCAGCAGGGCCGGGGGCCAAGAGACCCAGTACTTC.

This rearrangement joins TRBV10-1 to TRBJ1-3; no definite D call. The CDR3 is 13 amino acids. V shed 0 bases and J shed 7 bases, with 7 bases lying between them. Germline lookup yields CDR1 WNHNN and CDR2 SYGVQD (reference sequence). The CDR3 DNA follows: TGCGCCAGCAGTGAGTCTTCCGGGAACACCATATATTTT. Protein product: CASSESSGNTIYF.

This clone was seen only once. The chain links TRBV13 to TRBJ1-5; 11 bases match TRBD1. The length of the CDR3 is 16 residues. Germline CDR1 is PRHDT and CDR2 is FYEKMQ (reference sequence). V lost 5 bases, J lost 7 bases, and 10 bases stayed unmatched. The CDR3: CASSRGTGGFRQPQHF. The CDR3 DNA reads TGTGCCAGCAGCCGGGGGACAGGGGGGTTTAGACAGCCCCAGCATTTT.

V and J are TRBV6-6 and TRBJ2-2; TRBD1 matches 7 bases. From germline, CDR1 is MNHNY and CDR2 SVGAGI (reference sequence). J was trimmed by 4 bases and V by 8 bases; bases with no gene match: 1. The CDR3 sequence is 12 residues long. The CDR3 here is CASDRATGELFF. In nucleotides, the CDR3 is TGTGCCAGCGACAGGGCCACCGGGGAGCTGTTTTTT.

This clone was seen a handful of times. The chain carries TRBV29-1 and TRBJ1-2; D perhaps matches TRBD1 (5 bases). V was pared by 4 bases and J by 6 bases, with 18 bases between. CDR1 is SQVTM, CDR2 ANQGSEA, per germline. CDR3 length: 14 amino acids. CDR3 protein: CSVGFPGLGDGYTF. CDR3 nucleotide sequence: TGCAGCGTTGGGTTCCCGGGACTCGGAGATGGCTACACCTTC.

The chain combines TRBV5-5 with TRBJ1-2, with 7 bases that match TRBD1. CDR1 and CDR2 (germline): SGHKS, YYEKEE (reference sequence). V trimming: 3 bases; J trimming: 4 bases; junction bases outside the gene matches: 6. The CDR3 extends over 14 amino acids. CDR3 bases: TGTGCCAGCAGCTCTCAGGGGGATGCCTATGGCTACACCTTC. Amino acid sequence: CASSSQGDAYGYTF.

In this sample, this clone turned up once. The chain has TRBV3-1 (or the pseudogene TRBV3-2) and TRBJ1-2; D is uncertain. CDR1 and CDR2 from the germline V gene are LGHDT and YNNKEL (reference sequence). The CDR3 has 16 amino acids. V was clipped by 0 bases and J by 4 bases, with 15 bases between them. Here the CDR3 reads CASSQDNPGEGYGYTF. The DNA for the CDR3 is TGTGCCAGCAGCCAAGATAACCCGGGAGAGGGCTATGGCTACACCTTC.

The rearrangement uses TRBV12-3 or TRBV12-4 and TRBJ2-3, with a tentative D call TRBD2 (5 bases). This CDR3 has 13 residues. V dropped 6 bases and J dropped 6 bases, with 13 bases sitting between them. The CDR3 loop is CASRFTTGDTQYF. The CDR3, as DNA: TGTGCCAGCAGATTCACCACGGGGGATACGCAGTATTTT.

The chain has TRBV29-1 and TRBJ2-1; D is uncertain. CDR3 length: 12 residues. Germline-derived CDR1 and CDR2 are SQVTM and ANQGSEA. With 5 bases removed from V and 7 bases from J, the gap between germline ends came to 12 bases. The CDR3 protein is CSVYVAVNEQFF. In DNA form, the CDR3 reads TGCAGCGTTTATGTGGCGGTGAATGAGCAGTTCTTC.

The rearrangement joins TRBV13 to TRBJ1-5; D is uncertain. CDR1 and CDR2 from the germline V gene are PRHDT and FYEKMQ (reference sequence). V lost 0 bases and J lost 1, with 4 bases in between. The CDR3 has 14 residues. CDR3 protein: CASSLGGSNQPQHF. The CDR3, as DNA: TGTGCCAGCAGCTTAGGGGGCAGCAATCAGCCCCAGCATTTT.

The J gene is TRBJ2-4, the V gene TRBV19; TRBD2 might be the D (7 bases). Looked up from germline, CDR1 is LNHDA and CDR2 is SQIVND (reference sequence). Trimming took 5 bases from V and 1 from J, leaving 15 bases between them. The CDR3 totals 16 residues. CDR3 bases: TGTGCCAGTAGTCCTCAGGGGCGGGAGGCCAAAAACATTCAGTACTTC. Translating it yields CASSPQGREAKNIQYF.

The chain employs TRBV5-1 and TRBJ2-7, with 10 bases fitting TRBD1. Germline CDR1 SGHRS, CDR2 YFSETQ. This CDR3 is built from 17 residues. The J segment lost 2 bases and the V segment lost 4 bases, leaving 12 bases of the junction unmatched. CDR3 residues: CASSPRDRGNAPYEQYF. CDR3 nucleotides: TGCGCCAGCAGCCCTCGGGACAGGGGAAATGCCCCCTACGAGCAGTACTTC. Supplemented by reference TRBV5-1 and TRBJ2-7, the full variable domain reads KAGVTQTPRYLIKTRGQQVTLSCSPISGHRSVSWYQQTPGQGLQFLFEYFSETQRNKGNFPGRFSGRQFSNSRSEMNVSTLELGDSALYLCASSPRDRGNAPYEQYFGPGTRLTVT.

The V call is TRBV6-6, the J call TRBJ2-3, with unresolved D. The CDR3 has 13 amino acids. Trimming stripped 7 bases from V and 7 bases from J, with 15 bases between. The germline gives CDR1 MNHNY, CDR2 SVGAGI (reference sequence). CDR3 amino acids: CASTFPEENTQYF. DNA of the CDR3: TGTGCCAGCACCTTCCCCGAGGAAAATACGCAGTATTTT.

About this clone: The germline gene is not matched at one end of the junction; a read error may be the cause. Other DNA sequences in the same sample also yield this CDR3. The chain couples TRBV13 to TRBJ1-2; TRBD1 might be the D (5 bases). CDR1 PRHDT and CDR2 FYEKMQ come from the germline V gene (reference sequence). The CDR3 consists of 15 residues. The CDR3 spells CASAKRGAGNYGYTF. CDR3 in DNA: TGTGCCTCCGCAAAAAGGGGCGCAGGTAACTATGGTTACACCTTC.

This CDR3 reads CASSQDGGSSTGELFF. The CDR3 nucleotides are TGTGCCAGCAGCCAAGACGGCGGTTCGAGCACCGGGGAGCTGTTTTTT. The chain links TRBV4-2 to TRBJ2-2, with unresolved D. Germline V lookup: CDR1 LGHNA, CDR2 YNFKEQ. This CDR3 spans 16 amino acids. V lost 0 bases, J lost 4 bases, and 12 bases lay in between.

The CDR3 reads CASSESAGGPPTQYF. The CDR3 nucleotides read TGTGCCAGCAGTGAGTCAGCGGGGGGGCCCCCGACCCAGTACTTC. This rearrangement joins TRBV2 to TRBJ2-5; 10 nucleotides align to TRBD2. V gave up 3 bases and J gave up 7 bases; unmatched junction bases: 8. The CDR3 has 15 amino acids. Germline V lookup: CDR1 SNHLY, CDR2 FYNNEI.

V and J are TRBV6-5 and TRBJ2-5, with 12 bases identical to TRBD2. V was pared by 4 bases and J by 2 bases, with 2 bases of the junction left unmatched. This CDR3 is built from 15 residues. Looked up from germline, CDR1 is MNHEY and CDR2 is SVGAGI. The CDR3: CASSFGTSGQETQYF. For the CDR3, the DNA is TGTGCCAGCAGTTTCGGGACTAGCGGGCAAGAGACCCAGTACTTC.

The chain links TRBV3-1 (or the pseudogene TRBV3-2) to TRBJ2-7; 7 nucleotides line up with TRBD1. The CDR3 contains 16 residues. J was trimmed by 0 bases and V by 4 bases; bases with no gene match: 9. Germline-derived CDR1 and CDR2 are LGHDT and YNNKEL (reference sequence). CDR3 coding DNA: TGTGCCAGCAGCCCCGAAGGGGGCAGAGCCTCCTACGAGCAGTACTTC. It encodes CASSPEGGRASYEQYF.

Notes on this clone: Other DNA sequences of this sample code for an identical CDR3. The chain couples TRBV5-1 to TRBJ1-1, with D hard to call. The CDR3 length is 13 residues. Trimming took off 0 bases at V and 2 bases at J, with 5 bases between the two ends. Germline V gene sequence: CDR1 SGHRS, CDR2 YFSETQ. CDR3 in amino acids: CASSLGRNTEAFF. The CDR3 DNA reads as TGCGCCAGCAGCTTGGGGAGAAACACTGAAGCTTTCTTT.